The rows below give T cell receptor beta chains drawn from one sample of a study of regulatory T cells in long-lasting Graves disease. TCRdb independently ran MiXCR on the multiplex PCR reads; one entry per CDR3 protein. This sample has 400,000 to 500,000 distinct CDR3 sequences, with around 15% found just once. These sequences were also reported in another study, on T cells in Graves' hyperthyroidism and ophthalmopathy.

The sequencing used peripheral blood mononuclear cells (PBMCs), collected at new diagnosis, from a patient treated with antithyroid drugs. These receptors were obtained from a woman between 50 and 59 years old with Graves disease. The CDR3 runs from the conserved cysteine through the conserved F or W. The D gene is left open where the match is weak. A row's size may be missing; if present it is once, few, many or a size class.

few	TRBV10-2	TRBJ1-4	TRBD1	CASGTGVDEKLFF	TGCGCCAGCGGGACAGGGGTTGACGAAAAACTGTTTTTT
many	TRBV5-1	TRBJ1-1	TRBD1	CASSGTGLNTEAFF	TGCGCCAGCAGCGGGACAGGACTGAACACTGAAGCTTTCTTT
-	TRBV19	TRBJ2-3	TRBD2	CASSVIAGVTDTQYF	TGTGCCAGTAGTGTCATAGCGGGAGTCACAGATACGCAGTATTTT
few	TRBV9	TRBJ1-3	-	CASSVFSHTVSGNTIYF	TGTGCCAGCAGCGTGTTCAGCCACACAGTCTCTGGAAACACCATATATTTT
-	TRBV30	TRBJ2-7	-	CAWTDESYEQYF	TGTGCCTGGACAGATGAATCCTACGAGCAGTACTTC
few	TRBV7-2	TRBJ1-6	-	CASSQDSEASPLHF	TGTGCCAGCAGCCAGGACAGTGAGGCTTCACCCCTCCACTTT
few	TRBV5-4	TRBJ2-5	TRBD1	CASSQGTGEETQYF	TGTGCCAGCAGCCAAGGGACAGGGGAAGAGACCCAGTACTTC
few	TRBV12-3/TRBV12-4	TRBJ1-6	-	CASSLEGRGSPLHF	TGTGCCAGCAGTTTAGAGGGGCGAGGTTCACCCCTCCACTTT
many	TRBV11-2	TRBJ1-1	-	CASTPRGGWNTEAFF	TGTGCCAGCACCCCCCGCGGGGGTTGGAACACTGAAGCTTTCTTT
many	TRBV6-1	TRBJ2-7	TRBD2	CASRKGGADYEQYF	TGTGCCAGCAGAAAGGGAGGGGCCGACTACGAGCAGTACTTC
few	TRBV6-1	TRBJ2-1	-	CASTTGGNEQFF	TGTGCCAGTACGACAGGAGGCAATGAGCAGTTCTTC
-	TRBV29-1	TRBJ2-5	TRBD1	CSVPDRQETQYF	TGCAGCGTCCCGGACAGGCAAGAGACCCAGTACTTC
many	TRBV18	TRBJ2-7	TRBD2	CASSPGGYEQYF	TGTGCCAGCAGCCCGGGGGGCTACGAGCAGTACTTC
many	TRBV7-9	TRBJ2-5	TRBD1	CASSHRGPRETQYF	TGTGCCAGCAGCCACAGGGGGCCGCGGGAGACCCAGTACTTC
few	TRBV18	TRBJ2-5	TRBD1	CASRPGQGAEETQYF	TGTGCCAGCCGGCCGGGACAGGGGGCGGAGGAGACCCAGTACTTC
many	TRBV20-1	TRBJ1-5	TRBD1	CSSRGQGGQPQHF	TGCAGTTCGCGAGGACAGGGCGGCCAGCCCCAGCATTTT
-	TRBV4-2	TRBJ2-7	-	CASSQDDNRGYEQYF	TGTGCCAGCAGCCAAGATGATAACCGAGGCTACGAGCAGTACTTC
-	TRBV3-1	TRBJ2-3	-	CASSLSGHTDTQYF	TGTGCCAGCAGCCTTAGCGGACACACAGATACGCAGTATTTT
many	TRBV11-2	TRBJ2-6	-	CASSQRDGYSGANVLTF	TGTGCCAGCAGCCAACGGGACGGTTACTCTGGGGCCAACGTCCTGACTTTC
-	TRBV19	TRBJ2-7	TRBD2	CASSDVSGSASYEQYF	TGTGCCAGTAGTGATGTGAGCGGGAGTGCCAGCTACGAGCAGTACTTC
many	TRBV18	TRBJ2-5	-	CASSPGSRETQYF	TGTGCCAGCTCACCAGGGAGCCGGGAGACCCAGTACTTC
-	TRBV14	TRBJ2-5	-	CASRTGRDNQETQYF	TGTGCCAGCAGAACGGGAAGGGACAACCAAGAGACCCAGTACTTC
-	TRBV27	TRBJ2-3	TRBD2	CASSLSSGRTQYF	TGTGCCAGCAGTTTATCTAGCGGGAGAACGCAGTATTTT
many	TRBV2	TRBJ2-3	-	CASSEAPQRSGPDTQYF	TGTGCCAGCAGTGAAGCGCCCCAACGGTCGGGGCCAGATACGCAGTATTTT
many	TRBV6-1	TRBJ2-1	TRBD2	CATRLAENEQFF	TGTGCCACCAGACTAGCGGAGAATGAGCAGTTCTTC
few	TRBV24-1	TRBJ2-7	TRBD1	CATSDGTVDEQYF	TGTGCCACCAGTGACGGGACAGTGGACGAGCAGTACTTC
few	TRBV28	TRBJ2-3	-	CASMWQGGDTQYF	TGTGCCAGCATGTGGCAGGGCGGGGATACGCAGTATTTT
-	TRBV3-1	TRBJ1-1	-	CASSQGWGEAFF	TGTGCCAGCAGCCAAGGGTGGGGGGAAGCTTTCTTT
many	TRBV7-9	TRBJ2-1	TRBD2	CASSGTSDSYNEQFF	TGTGCCAGCAGTGGGACTAGTGATTCCTACAATGAGCAGTTCTTC
-	TRBV27	TRBJ2-5	TRBD1	CASRLQGARETQYF	TGTGCCAGCAGGCTACAGGGGGCTCGGGAGACCCAGTACTTC
few	TRBV18	TRBJ2-4	TRBD1	CASSPRQGAAKNIQYF	TGTGCCAGCTCACCACGACAGGGGGCGGCCAAAAACATTCAGTACTTC
many	TRBV28	TRBJ2-7	TRBD1	CASFSTKGQVAYEQYF	TGTGCCAGCTTTTCGACAAAAGGACAGGTCGCCTACGAGCAGTACTTC
many	TRBV7-3	TRBJ2-7	-	CASVRHSSYEQYF	TGTGCCAGCGTCAGGCATAGTAGCTACGAGCAGTACTTC
many	TRBV28	TRBJ2-1	TRBD2	CASSTLAGEWTAYNEQFF	TGTGCCAGCAGTACACTAGCGGGAGAATGGACGGCCTACAATGAGCAGTTCTTC
few	TRBV18	TRBJ2-7	-	CASSPYREGSYEQYF	TGTGCCAGCTCACCCTACAGGGAGGGATCCTACGAGCAGTACTTC
many	TRBV7-9	TRBJ2-7	-	CASSLDLVRTYEQYF	TGTGCCAGCAGCTTAGATCTGGTCAGGACCTACGAGCAGTACTTC
few	TRBV12-3/TRBV12-4	TRBJ2-1	-	CASSSITRPYNEQFF	TGTGCCAGCAGTTCTATAACCAGGCCCTACAATGAGCAGTTCTTC
many	TRBV3-1	TRBJ2-4	-	CASSPLRDRAKNIQYF	TGTGCCAGCAGCCCGTTGCGGGACCGAGCCAAAAACATTCAGTACTTC
many	TRBV11-2	TRBJ2-2	-	CASSPIEDTGELFF	TGTGCCAGCAGCCCGATCGAGGACACCGGGGAGCTGTTTTTT
once	TRBV7-9	TRBJ2-7	TRBD2	CASEGLAATSSYEQYF	TGTGCCAGCGAAGGACTAGCGGCAACGAGCTCCTACGAGCAGTACTTC
many	TRBV30	TRBJ2-6	-	CAWSVWETNVLTF	TGTGCCTGGAGTGTTTGGGAAACCAACGTCCTGACTTTC
few	TRBV5-1	TRBJ2-1	TRBD1	CASSVPGQGIYNEQFF	TGCGCCAGCAGCGTACCGGGACAGGGGATCTACAATGAGCAGTTCTTC
many	TRBV20-1	TRBJ2-3	TRBD2	CSASAGGPTDTQYF	TGCAGTGCTTCGGCGGGAGGCCCCACAGATACGCAGTATTTT
-	TRBV7-6	TRBJ2-7	TRBD1	CASSARTGLYEQYF	TGTGCCAGCAGCGCCCGGACAGGGCTCTACGAGCAGTACTTC
many	TRBV7-2	TRBJ2-4	TRBD2	CASSAYPSGRAENIQYF	TGTGCCAGCAGCGCCTACCCTAGCGGGAGGGCCGAAAACATTCAGTACTTC
few	TRBV18	TRBJ2-2	-	CASSRTLGQNTGELFF	TGTGCCAGCTCACGAACCTTGGGACAGAACACCGGGGAGCTGTTTTTT
few	TRBV3-1	TRBJ2-1	-	CASSPPRRDQQFF	TGTGCCAGCAGCCCACCTAGGAGGGATCAGCAGTTCTTC
few	TRBV18	TRBJ2-1	TRBD2	CASSPTGGSIGNEQFF	TGTGCCAGCTCACCCACGGGGGGATCAATTGGGAATGAGCAGTTCTTC
many	TRBV20-1	TRBJ2-1	-	CSANNDGTGRGSFF	TGCAGTGCCAATAACGACGGGACTGGCCGTGGGTCGTTCTTC
many	TRBV12-5	TRBJ2-3	TRBD2	CASLAGGADTQYF	TGTGCTAGTTTGGCGGGAGGAGCAGATACGCAGTATTTT
many	TRBV6-1	TRBJ1-5	-	CASTPNSNQPQHF	TGTGCCAGCACCCCTAACAGCAATCAGCCCCAGCATTTT
few	TRBV30	TRBJ1-2	-	CAWRWGELYGYTF	TGTGCCTGGAGGTGGGGAGAACTGTATGGCTACACCTTC
many	TRBV20-1	TRBJ2-7	TRBD2	CSARDWREGRMSYEQYF	TGCAGTGCTAGAGATTGGCGGGAGGGCAGGATGTCCTACGAGCAGTACTTC